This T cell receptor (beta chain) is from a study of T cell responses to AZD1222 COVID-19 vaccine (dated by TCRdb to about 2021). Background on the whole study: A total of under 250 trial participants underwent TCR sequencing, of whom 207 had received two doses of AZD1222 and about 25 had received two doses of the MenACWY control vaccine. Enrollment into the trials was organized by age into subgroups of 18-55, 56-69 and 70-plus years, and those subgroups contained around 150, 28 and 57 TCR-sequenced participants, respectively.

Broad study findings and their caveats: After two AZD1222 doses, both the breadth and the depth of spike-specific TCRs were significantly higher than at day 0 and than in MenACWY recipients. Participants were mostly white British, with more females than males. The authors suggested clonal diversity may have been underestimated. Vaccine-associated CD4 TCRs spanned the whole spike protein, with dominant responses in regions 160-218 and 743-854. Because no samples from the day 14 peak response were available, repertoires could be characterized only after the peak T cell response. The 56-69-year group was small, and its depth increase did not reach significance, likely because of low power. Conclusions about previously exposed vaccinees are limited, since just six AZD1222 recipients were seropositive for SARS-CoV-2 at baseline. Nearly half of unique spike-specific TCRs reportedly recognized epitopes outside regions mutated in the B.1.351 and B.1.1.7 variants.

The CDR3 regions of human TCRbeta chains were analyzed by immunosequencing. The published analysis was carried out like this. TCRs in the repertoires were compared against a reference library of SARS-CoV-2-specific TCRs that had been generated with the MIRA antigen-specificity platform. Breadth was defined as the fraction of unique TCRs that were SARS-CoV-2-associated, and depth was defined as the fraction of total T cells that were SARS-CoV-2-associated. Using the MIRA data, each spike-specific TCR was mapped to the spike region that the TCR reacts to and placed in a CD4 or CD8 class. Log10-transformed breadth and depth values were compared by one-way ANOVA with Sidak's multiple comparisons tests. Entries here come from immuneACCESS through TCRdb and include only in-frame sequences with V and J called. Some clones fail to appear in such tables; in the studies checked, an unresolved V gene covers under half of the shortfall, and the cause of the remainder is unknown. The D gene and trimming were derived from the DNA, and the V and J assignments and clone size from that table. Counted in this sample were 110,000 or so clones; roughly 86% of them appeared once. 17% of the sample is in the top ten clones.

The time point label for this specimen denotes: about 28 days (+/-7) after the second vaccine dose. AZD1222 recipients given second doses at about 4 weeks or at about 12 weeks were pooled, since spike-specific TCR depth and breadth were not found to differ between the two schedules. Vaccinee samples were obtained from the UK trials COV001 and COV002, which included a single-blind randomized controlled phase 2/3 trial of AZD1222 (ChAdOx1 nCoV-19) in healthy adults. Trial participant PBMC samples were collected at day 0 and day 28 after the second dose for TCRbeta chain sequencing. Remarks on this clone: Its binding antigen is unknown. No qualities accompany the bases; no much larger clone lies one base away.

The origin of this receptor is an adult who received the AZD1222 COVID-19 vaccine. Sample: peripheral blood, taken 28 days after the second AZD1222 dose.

The nucleotides are TGTGCCAGTAGTCCCCAGACAGGACCAGCTTTCTTT. Its translation reads: CASSPQTGPAFF. The chain links TRBV19 with TRBJ1-1, and the D gene may be TRBD1, 6 bases matching. Including cysteine and phenylalanine, the CDR3 has 12 amino acids. The entry retains the CDR3 DNA only, 36 bases that are in frame from base 1. According to the germline V gene (reference sequence), CDR1 reads LNHDA and CDR2 reads SQIVND. V loses 5 bases of germline sequence and J loses 10 bases, and the interval between the two ends is 14 bases.